The T cell receptor beta chain under discussion was sequenced for a study of T cell repertoires in cytomegalovirus infection. Study at large: Recently described HLA-C-restricted plus well-studied HLA-B-restricted CMV epitopes were used. A matching HLA type, together with CMV infection, was signaled by public TCR beta signatures.

This clonotype was counted a few times. Its antigen is undetermined. TCRdb reprocessed the reads via MiXCR and lists one record per CDR3 protein. The profile covers some 220,000 distinct CDR3 sequences, with roughly 34% appearing a single time and 55% to 60% taken by the ten largest. Study-level points and caveats: Cumulative public TCR beta family frequency identified CMV carriers with the relevant HLA.

This specimen was CD8+ T cells from cultured PBMCs, taken from culture after CMV antigen stimulation. This TCR was recovered from a human donor in good health (CMV status not recorded). Some clones in this sample may be carry-over from other donors' samples.

The CDR3 spells CSARRQGGYTF. CDR3 nucleotide sequence: TGCAGTGCTAGACGTCAAGGAGGCTACACCTTC. V usage is TRBV20-1 and J usage is TRBJ1-2; D gene uncertain. The CDR3 loop spans 11 amino acids. V lost 2 bases to trimming and J lost 8 bases, with 9 bases between them. Germline lookup yields CDR1 DFQATT and CDR2 SNEGSKA (reference sequence).